The 6 T cell receptor beta chains in this list originate from one sample, sequenced in a study of blood T cell repertoires in COVID-19. Sequencing used immunoSEQ multiplex PCR; TCRdb keeps in-frame clones, though not all of them. The table includes some 76,000 clones, under 95% detected once. Specimen: peripheral blood. The receptor source for this set is a human donor in a cohort sampled during active COVID-19.

The rearrangement joins TRBV27 to TRBJ2-1; TRBD2 agrees at 8 bases. Germline values: CDR1 MNHEY, CDR2 SMNVEV (reference sequence). The CDR3 runs 14 residues. The V gene end was trimmed by 5 bases and the J gene end by 6 bases; junction bases not matched to a gene: 6. DNA of the CDR3: TGTGCCAGCAGTCCTAGCGGGTGGGGCAATGAGCAGTTCTTC. Its translation is CASSPSGWGNEQFF.

The chain links TRBV3-1 (or the pseudogene TRBV3-2) to TRBJ1-5; D gene unclear. Germline lookup yields CDR1 LGHDT and CDR2 YNNKEL (reference sequence). V shed 0 bases and J shed 6 bases, with 6 bases lying between them. The CDR3 loop spans 13 amino acids. CDR3 in amino acids: CASSQDSVQPQHF. The CDR3 DNA reads as TGTGCCAGCAGCCAAGATTCGGTTCAGCCCCAGCATTTT.

V gene TRBV30 combines with J gene TRBJ1-1; D remains ambiguous. Germline loops: CDR1 GTSNPN, CDR2 SVGIG (reference sequence). V lost 4 bases and J 5 bases, leaving 11 bases between the germline ends. This CDR3 is built from 12 residues. In DNA form, the CDR3 reads TGTGCCTGGAACCCGACGGGGACTGAAGCTTTCTTT. Translation gives CAWNPTGTEAFF.

This sequence joins TRBV6-2 or TRBV6-3 and TRBJ2-5; D not resolved. Trimming pared 5 bases from V and 2 bases from J, leaving 3 bases between. CDR1 is MNHEY and CDR2 is SVGEGT in the germline V gene. The CDR3 covers 11 residues. This chain's CDR3 is CASSPQETQYF. Written as DNA, the CDR3 is TGTGCCAGCAGTCCACAAGAGACCCAGTACTTC.

This clone has a handful of counts. The junction differs from germline at one of its ends, possibly a read error. V gene TRBV24-1 combines with J gene TRBJ2-7; D is unresolved. Germline lookup yields CDR1 KGHDR and CDR2 SFDVKD. The CDR3 has 12 amino acids. As DNA, the CDR3 is TGTGCCACCAGTGATCCTTTCGGTCGGTGGTCCTTC. As protein: CATSDPFGRWSF.

This chain links TRBV4-1 with TRBJ1-1, with D tentatively TRBD1 (6 bases). The CDR3 length is 17 residues. Germline V gives CDR1 MGHRA, CDR2 YSYEKL. Trimming removed 3 bases from V and 1 base from J, with 18 bases in between. The CDR3 DNA sequence: TGCGCCAGCAGCCATAACAGCCTCAGGGGCAAGAACACTGAAGCTTTCTTT. Protein sequence: CASSHNSLRGKNTEAFF.